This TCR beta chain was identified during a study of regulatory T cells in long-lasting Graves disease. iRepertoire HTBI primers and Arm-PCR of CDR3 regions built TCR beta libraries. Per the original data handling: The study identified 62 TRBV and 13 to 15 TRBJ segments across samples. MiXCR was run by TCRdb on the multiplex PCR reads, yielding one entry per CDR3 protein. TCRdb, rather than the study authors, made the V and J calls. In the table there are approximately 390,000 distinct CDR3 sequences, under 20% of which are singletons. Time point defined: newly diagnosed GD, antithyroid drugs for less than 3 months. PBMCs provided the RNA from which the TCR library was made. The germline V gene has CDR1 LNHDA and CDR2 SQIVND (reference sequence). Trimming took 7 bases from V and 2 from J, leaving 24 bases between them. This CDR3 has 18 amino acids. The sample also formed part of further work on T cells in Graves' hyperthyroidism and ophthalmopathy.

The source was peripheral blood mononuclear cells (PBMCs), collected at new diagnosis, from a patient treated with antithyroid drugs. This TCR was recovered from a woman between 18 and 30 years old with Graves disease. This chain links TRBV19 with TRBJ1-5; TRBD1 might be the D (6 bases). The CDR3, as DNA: TGTGCCAGTAAGTTCGTGGGGGCAGGATTATCTGGCAATCAGCCCCAGCATTTT. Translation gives CASKFVGAGLSGNQPQHF.